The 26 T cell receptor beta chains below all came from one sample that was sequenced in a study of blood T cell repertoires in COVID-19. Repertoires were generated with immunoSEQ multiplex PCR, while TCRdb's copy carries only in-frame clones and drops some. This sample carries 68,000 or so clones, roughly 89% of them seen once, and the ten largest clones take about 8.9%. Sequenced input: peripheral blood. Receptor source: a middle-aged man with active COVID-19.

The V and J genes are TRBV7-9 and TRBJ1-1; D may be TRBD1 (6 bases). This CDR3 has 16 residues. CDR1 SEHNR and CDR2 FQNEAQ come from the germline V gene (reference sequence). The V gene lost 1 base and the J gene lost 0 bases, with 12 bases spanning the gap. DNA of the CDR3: TGTGCCAGCAGCTTAGGGGGGCAGGGGTTGAACACTGAAGCTTTCTTT. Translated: CASSLGGQGLNTEAFF. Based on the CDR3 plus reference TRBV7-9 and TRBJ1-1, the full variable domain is DTGVSQNPRHKITKRGQNVTFRCDPISEHNRLYWYRQTLGQGPEFLTYFQNEAQLEKSRLLSDRFSAERPKGSFSTLEIQRTEQGDSAMYLCASSLGGQGLNTEAFFGQGTRLTVV.

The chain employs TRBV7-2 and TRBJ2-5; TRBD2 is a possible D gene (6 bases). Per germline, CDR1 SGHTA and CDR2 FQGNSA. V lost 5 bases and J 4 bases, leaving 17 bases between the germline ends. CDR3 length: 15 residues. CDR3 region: CASSNPMAGGETQYF. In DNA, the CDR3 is TGTGCCAGCAGCAACCCCATGGCCGGGGGAGAGACCCAGTACTTC. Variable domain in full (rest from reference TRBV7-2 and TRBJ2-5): GAGVSQSPSNKVTEKGKDVELRCDPISGHTALYWYRQSLGQGLEFLIYFQGNSAPDKSGLPSDRFSAERTGGSVSTLTIQRTQQEDSAVYLCASSNPMAGGETQYFGPGTRLLVL.

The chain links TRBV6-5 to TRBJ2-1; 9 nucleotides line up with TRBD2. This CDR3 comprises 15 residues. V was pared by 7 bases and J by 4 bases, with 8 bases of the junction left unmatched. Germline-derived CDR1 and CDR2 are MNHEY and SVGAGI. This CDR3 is CASTPRLADYNEQFF. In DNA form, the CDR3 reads TGTGCCAGCACCCCTAGACTAGCGGATTACAATGAGCAGTTCTTC.

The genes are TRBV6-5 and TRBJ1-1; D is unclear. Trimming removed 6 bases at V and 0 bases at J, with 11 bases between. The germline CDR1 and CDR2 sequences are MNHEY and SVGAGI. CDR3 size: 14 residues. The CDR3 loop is CASRLSLLNTEAFF. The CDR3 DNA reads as TGTGCCAGCAGACTTTCCCTCCTGAACACTGAAGCTTTCTTT.

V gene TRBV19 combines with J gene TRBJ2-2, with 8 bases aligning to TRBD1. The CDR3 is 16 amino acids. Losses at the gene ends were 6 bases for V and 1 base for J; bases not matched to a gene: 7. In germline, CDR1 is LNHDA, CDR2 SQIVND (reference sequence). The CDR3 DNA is TGTGCCAGTAGCTTTAAGGGGACAGGGAACACCGGGGAGCTGTTTTTT. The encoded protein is CASSFKGTGNTGELFF.

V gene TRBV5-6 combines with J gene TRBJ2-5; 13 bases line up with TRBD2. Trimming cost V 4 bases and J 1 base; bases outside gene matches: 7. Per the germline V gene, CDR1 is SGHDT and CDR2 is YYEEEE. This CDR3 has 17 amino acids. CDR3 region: CASSLGTSGVSQETQYF. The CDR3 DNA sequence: TGTGCCAGCAGCCTAGGGACTAGCGGGGTGTCCCAAGAGACCCAGTACTTC.

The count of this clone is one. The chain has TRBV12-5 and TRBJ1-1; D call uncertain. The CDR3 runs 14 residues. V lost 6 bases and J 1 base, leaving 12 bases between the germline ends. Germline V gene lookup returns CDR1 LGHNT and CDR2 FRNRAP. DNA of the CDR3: TGTGCTAGTGGCCCGGGTATGGCGAACACTGAAGCTTTCTTT. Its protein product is CASGPGMANTEAFF. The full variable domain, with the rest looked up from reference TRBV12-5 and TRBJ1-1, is DARVTQTPRHKVTEMGQEVTMRCQPILGHNTVFWYRQTMMQGLELLAYFRNRAPLDDSGMPKDRFSAEMPDATLATLKIQPSEPRDSAVYFCASGPGMANTEAFFGQGTRLTVV.

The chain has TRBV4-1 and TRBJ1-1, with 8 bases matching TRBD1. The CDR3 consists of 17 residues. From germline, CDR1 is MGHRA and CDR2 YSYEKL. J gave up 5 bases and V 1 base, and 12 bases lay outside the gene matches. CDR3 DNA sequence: TGCGCCAGCAGCCAAGGGGGGGGCAGGGGGCGTGGTACTGAAGCTTTCTTT. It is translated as CASSQGGGRGRGTEAFF.

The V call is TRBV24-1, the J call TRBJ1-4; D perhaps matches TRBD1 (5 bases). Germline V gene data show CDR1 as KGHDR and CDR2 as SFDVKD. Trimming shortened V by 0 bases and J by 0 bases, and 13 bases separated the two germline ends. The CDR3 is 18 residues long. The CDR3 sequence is CATSDLLEGDATNEKLFF. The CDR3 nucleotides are TGTGCCACCAGTGATTTGCTGGAAGGGGATGCAACTAATGAAAAACTGTTTTTT.

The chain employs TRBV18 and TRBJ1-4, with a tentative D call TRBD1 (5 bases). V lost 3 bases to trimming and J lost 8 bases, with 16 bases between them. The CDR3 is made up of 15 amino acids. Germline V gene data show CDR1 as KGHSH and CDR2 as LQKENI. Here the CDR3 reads CASSPRPDQGEKLFF. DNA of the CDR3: TGTGCCAGCTCACCCCGACCGGATCAGGGAGAAAAACTGTTTTTT.

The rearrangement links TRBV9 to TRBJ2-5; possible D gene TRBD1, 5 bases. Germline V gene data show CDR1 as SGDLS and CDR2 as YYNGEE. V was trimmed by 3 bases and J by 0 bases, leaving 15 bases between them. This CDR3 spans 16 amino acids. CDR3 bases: TGTGCCAGCAGCGGAGGTTTAGGACAACACCAAGAGACCCAGTACTTC. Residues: CASSGGLGQHQETQYF. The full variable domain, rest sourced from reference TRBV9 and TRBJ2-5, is DSGVTQTPKHLITATGQRVTLRCSPRSGDLSVYWYQQSLDQGLQFLIQYYNGEERAKGNILERFSAQQFPDLHSELNLSSLELGDSALYFCASSGGLGQHQETQYFGPGTRLLVL.

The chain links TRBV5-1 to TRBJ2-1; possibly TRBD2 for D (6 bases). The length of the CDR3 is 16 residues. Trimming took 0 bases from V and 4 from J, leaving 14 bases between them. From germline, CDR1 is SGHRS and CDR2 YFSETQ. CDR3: CASSLALGGVYNEQFF. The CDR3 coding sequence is TGCGCCAGCAGCTTGGCCCTCGGCGGGGTTTACAATGAGCAGTTCTTC.

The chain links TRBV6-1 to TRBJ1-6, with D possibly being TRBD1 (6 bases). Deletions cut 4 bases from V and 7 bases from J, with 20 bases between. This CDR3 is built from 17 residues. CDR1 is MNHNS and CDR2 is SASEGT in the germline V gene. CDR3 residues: CASSVNRVGPSNSPLHF. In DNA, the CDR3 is TGTGCCAGCAGTGTCAACAGGGTGGGCCCCTCGAATTCACCCCTCCACTTT.

The CDR3 nucleotides read TGTGCCAGCACCCCTCCGACAGGGCATGGCGAGCAGTACTTC. Encoded protein: CASTPPTGHGEQYF. The rearrangement uses TRBV7-9 and TRBJ2-7; TRBD1 aligns across 7 bases. V shed 7 bases, J shed 6 bases, and the junction held 12 bases outside the gene matches. Per germline, CDR1 SEHNR and CDR2 FQNEAQ (reference sequence). The CDR3 totals 14 residues.

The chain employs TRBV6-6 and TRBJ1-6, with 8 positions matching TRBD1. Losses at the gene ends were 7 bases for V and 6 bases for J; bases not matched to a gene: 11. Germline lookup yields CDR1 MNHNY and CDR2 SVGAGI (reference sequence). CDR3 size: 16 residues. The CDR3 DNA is TGTGCCAGCACCTCCGGGCCGACAGGGGCTAATTCACCCCTCCACTTT. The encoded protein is CASTSGPTGANSPLHF.

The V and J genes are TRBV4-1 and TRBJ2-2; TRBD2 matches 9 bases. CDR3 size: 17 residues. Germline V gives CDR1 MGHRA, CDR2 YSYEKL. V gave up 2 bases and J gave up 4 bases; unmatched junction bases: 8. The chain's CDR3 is CASSQLSSGVLTGELFF. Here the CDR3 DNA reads TGCGCCAGCAGCCAACTATCTAGCGGGGTCCTCACCGGGGAGCTGTTTTTT.

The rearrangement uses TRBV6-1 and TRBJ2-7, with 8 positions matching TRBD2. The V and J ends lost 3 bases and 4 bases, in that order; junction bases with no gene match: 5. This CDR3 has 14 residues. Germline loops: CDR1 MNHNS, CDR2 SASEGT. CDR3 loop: CASSEGGGWYEQYF. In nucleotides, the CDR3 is TGTGCCAGCAGTGAGGGCGGGGGGTGGTACGAGCAGTACTTC.

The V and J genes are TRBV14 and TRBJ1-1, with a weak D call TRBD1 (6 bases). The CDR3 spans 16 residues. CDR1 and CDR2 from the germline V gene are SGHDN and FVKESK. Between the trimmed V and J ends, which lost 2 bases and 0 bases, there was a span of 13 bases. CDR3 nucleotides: TGTGCCAGCAGCCAACCGTTCAGGGGCGTGAACACTGAAGCTTTCTTT. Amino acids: CASSQPFRGVNTEAFF.

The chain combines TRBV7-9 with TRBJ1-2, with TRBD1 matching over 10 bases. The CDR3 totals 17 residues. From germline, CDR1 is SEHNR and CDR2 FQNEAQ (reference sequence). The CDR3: CVGLEKDRGRGKDGYTF. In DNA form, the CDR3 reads TGTGTCGGGTTGGAAAAAGACAGGGGGCGAGGGAAGGATGGCTACACCTTC.

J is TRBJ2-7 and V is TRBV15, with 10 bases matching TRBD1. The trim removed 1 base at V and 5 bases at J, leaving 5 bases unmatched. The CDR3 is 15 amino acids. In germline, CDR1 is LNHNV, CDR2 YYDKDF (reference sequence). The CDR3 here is CATSRAGQGNNEQYF. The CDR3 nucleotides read TGTGCCACCAGCAGAGCGGGACAGGGGAATAACGAGCAGTACTTC. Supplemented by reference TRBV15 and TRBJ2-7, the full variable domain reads DAMVIQNPRYQVTQFGKPVTLSCSQTLNHNVMYWYQQKSSQAPKLLFHYYDKDFNNEADTPDNFQSRRPNTSFCFLDIRSPGLGDTAMYLCATSRAGQGNNEQYFGPGTRLTVT.

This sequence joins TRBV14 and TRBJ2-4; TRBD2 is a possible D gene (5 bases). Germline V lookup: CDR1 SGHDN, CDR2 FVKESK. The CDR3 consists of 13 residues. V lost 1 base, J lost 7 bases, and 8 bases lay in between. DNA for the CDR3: TGTGCCAGCAGCCAAGGAGAGCGGAACATTCAGTACTTC. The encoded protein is CASSQGERNIQYF. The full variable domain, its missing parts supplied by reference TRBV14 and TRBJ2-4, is EAGVTQFPSHSVIEKGQTVTLRCDPISGHDNLYWYRRVMGKEIKFLLHFVKESKQDESGMPNNRFLAERTGGTYSTLKVQPAELEDSGVYFCASSQGERNIQYFGAGTRLSVL.

CDR3 protein: CASSHPGTQADTQYF. The CDR3 nucleotides read TGTGCCAGCAGCCATCCCGGGACTCAAGCGGATACGCAGTATTTT. The chain joins TRBV3-1 (or the pseudogene TRBV3-2) to TRBJ2-3, with D tentatively TRBD2 (6 bases). The germline gives CDR1 LGHDT, CDR2 YNNKEL (reference sequence). V was pared by 3 bases and J by 6 bases, with 16 bases between. This CDR3 region has 15 residues.

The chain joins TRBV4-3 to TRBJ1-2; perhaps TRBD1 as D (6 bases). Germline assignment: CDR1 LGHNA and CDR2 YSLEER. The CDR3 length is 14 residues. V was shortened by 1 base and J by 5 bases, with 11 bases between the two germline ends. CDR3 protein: CASSQVETGYGYTF. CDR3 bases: TGCGCCAGCAGCCAAGTCGAGACAGGATATGGCTACACCTTC.

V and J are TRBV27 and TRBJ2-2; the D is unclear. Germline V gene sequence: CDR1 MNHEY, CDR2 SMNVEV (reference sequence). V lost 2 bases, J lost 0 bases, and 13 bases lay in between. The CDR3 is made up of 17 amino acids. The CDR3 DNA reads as TGTGCCAGCAGTTTAGGTTCGACAACCGCGAACACCGGGGAGCTGTTTTTT. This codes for CASSLGSTTANTGELFF.

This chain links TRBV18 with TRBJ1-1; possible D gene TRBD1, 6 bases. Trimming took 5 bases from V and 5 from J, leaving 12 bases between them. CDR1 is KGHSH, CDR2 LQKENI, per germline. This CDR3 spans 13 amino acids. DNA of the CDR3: TGTGCCAGCTCATCGGGAGGGGGGACTGAAGCTTTCTTT. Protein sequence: CASSSGGGTEAFF.

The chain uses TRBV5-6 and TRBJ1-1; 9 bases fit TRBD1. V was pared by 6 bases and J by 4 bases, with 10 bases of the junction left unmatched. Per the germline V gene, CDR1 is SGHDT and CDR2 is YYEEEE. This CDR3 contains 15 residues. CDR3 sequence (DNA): TGTGCCAGCAACGACGACAGGGGGGGAGGCACTGAAGCTTTCTTT. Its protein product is CASNDDRGGGTEAFF.